This T cell receptor (beta chain) derives from a study of cytomegalovirus exposure and HLA in healthy donors. Study-wide results and limits: After further analysis at a later stage, around 17,000 TCR beta sequences were associated with HLA alleles at 0.05 false discovery rate. A list of more than 150 TCR beta chains associated with cytomegalovirus was given. Sequencing artifact likely explains a cluster of highly shared sequence variants. Rarity held for most TCR sequences, but there were some public TCRs that occurred in many donors.

On this clone: The antigen is not known.

Germline values: CDR1 SGHTA, CDR2 FQGNSA. Trimming left V 5 bases short and J 1 base short, with 12 bases between. CDR3 length: 15 residues. 60 Vbeta and 13 Jbeta primers were used in PCR. Clones were read by immunoSEQ multiplex PCR, and TCRdb kept only the in-frame ones, dropping some. This table has 110,000 to 150,000 clones, 75% to 80% appearing once. The rearrangement joins TRBV7-2 to TRBJ1-5; D possibly corresponds to TRBD1 (6 bases). The receptor comes from a woman in her twenties or thirties in good health and CMV-seronegative. The sequenced material came from PBMCs. The CDR3 DNA follows: TGTGCCAGCAGCAGGGGGGGGGACAGCAATCAGCCCCAGCATTTT. Its translation is CASSRGGDSNQPQHF.